Listed here are 4 T cell receptor beta chains from one sample, sequenced in a study of blood T cell repertoires in COVID-19. Sequenced by immunoSEQ multiplex PCR; TCRdb stores in-frame clones only, minus some. The table has over 110,000 clones, about 91% seen once. Sequencing was carried out using peripheral blood. These receptors came from a human donor in a cohort sampled during active COVID-19.

The count of this clone is one. This sequence joins TRBV24-1 and TRBJ1-5, with D unclear. CDR3 length: 14 residues. Trimming took 5 bases from V and 3 from J, leaving 10 bases between them. CDR1 KGHDR and CDR2 SFDVKD come from the germline V gene. The CDR3, as DNA: TGTGCCACCAGTGGTTTCAGGTTCAATCAGCCCCAGCATTTT. This encodes CATSGFRFNQPQHF.

This sequence joins TRBV15 and TRBJ1-2; no firm D call. Trimming cost V 4 bases and J 5 bases, with 8 bases left between them. The CDR3 has 12 residues. Germline-derived CDR1 and CDR2 are LNHNV and YYDKDF (reference sequence). CDR3: CATSKEGYGYTF. CDR3 coding DNA: TGTGCCACCAGCAAGGAGGGATATGGCTACACCTTC. Full variable domain (missing parts from reference TRBV15 and TRBJ1-2): DAMVIQNPRYQVTQFGKPVTLSCSQTLNHNVMYWYQQKSSQAPKLLFHYYDKDFNNEADTPDNFQSRRPNTSFCFLDIRSPGLGDTAMYLCATSKEGYGYTFGSGTRLTVV.

The gene calls are TRBV15 and TRBJ2-3; TRBD2 matches at 8 bases. Unmatched junction bases numbered 8, after V lost 0 bases and J lost 6 bases. Germline lookup yields CDR1 LNHNV and CDR2 YYDKDF (reference sequence). The CDR3 covers 16 residues. The CDR3 protein is CATSRDGAGGLDTQYF. The CDR3 region has the DNA TGTGCCACCAGCAGAGATGGCGCGGGGGGCCTGGATACGCAGTATTTT.

This clone was counted only a few times. The chain couples TRBV6-1 to TRBJ1-6, with 11 bases lining up with TRBD1. After removal of 0 bases from V and 11 bases from J, the junction contained 6 bases not matched to a gene. The length of the CDR3 is 16 residues. Germline lookup yields CDR1 MNHNS and CDR2 SASEGT. This CDR3 reads CASSEAGTGGSTPLHF. DNA of the CDR3: TGTGCCAGCAGTGAAGCGGGGACAGGGGGTAGTACACCCCTCCACTTT.